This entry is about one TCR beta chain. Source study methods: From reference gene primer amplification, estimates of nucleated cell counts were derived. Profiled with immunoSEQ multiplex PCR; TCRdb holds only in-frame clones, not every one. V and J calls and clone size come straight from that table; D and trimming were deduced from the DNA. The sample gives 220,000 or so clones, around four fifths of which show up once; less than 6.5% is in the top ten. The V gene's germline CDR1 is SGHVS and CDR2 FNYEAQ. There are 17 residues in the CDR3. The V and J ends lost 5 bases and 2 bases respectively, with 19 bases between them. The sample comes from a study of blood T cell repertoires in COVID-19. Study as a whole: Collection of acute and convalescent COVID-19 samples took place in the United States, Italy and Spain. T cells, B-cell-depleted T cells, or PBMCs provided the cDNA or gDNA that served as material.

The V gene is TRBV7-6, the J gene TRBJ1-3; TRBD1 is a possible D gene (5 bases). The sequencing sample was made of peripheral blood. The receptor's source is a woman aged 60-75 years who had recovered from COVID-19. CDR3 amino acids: CASSTVRRRATGNTIYF. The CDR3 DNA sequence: TGTGCCAGCAGCACCGTCCGGCGCAGGGCTACTGGAAACACCATATATTTT.